The 10 T cell receptor beta chains presented below share a single source sample, sequenced in a study of cytomegalovirus exposure and HLA in healthy donors. In the PCR, 60 Vbeta and 13 Jbeta primers were used. Method: immunoSEQ multiplex PCR; TCRdb's copy keeps in-frame clones and lacks some. The sample shows about 190,000 clones, roughly 12% of them seen only once. Sequenced: PBMCs. Receptors originate from a man aged 50 to 60 in good health and CMV-seropositive.

The chain recombines TRBV7-6 with TRBJ1-6; 11 bases match TRBD1. This CDR3 spans 16 amino acids. The germline V gene has CDR1 SGHVS and CDR2 FNYEAQ. V dropped 5 bases and J dropped 5; count of bases not matched to a gene: 5. The CDR3 sequence: CASSVGTGGHNSPLHF. CDR3 bases: TGTGCCAGCAGCGTCGGGACAGGGGGGCATAATTCACCCCTCCACTTT.

This clone was detected a few times. The chain joins TRBV2 to TRBJ1-2, with D perhaps matching TRBD1 (6 bases). The CDR3 covers 14 residues. V shed 5 bases and J shed 8 bases, with 18 bases lying between them. Germline V CDR1 and CDR2: SNHLY, FYNNEI. The CDR3 sequence: CASSQDRQGRGYTF. The CDR3, as DNA: TGTGCCAGCAGTCAAGACAGGCAAGGGCGAGGCTACACCTTC.

The rearrangement joins TRBV11-2 to TRBJ2-7, with TRBD1 matching 8 bases. V lost 1 base to trimming and J lost 6 bases; unmatched junction nucleotides: 11. This CDR3 has 16 amino acids. Germline-derived CDR1 and CDR2 are SGHAT and FQNNGV. The CDR3 DNA reads as TGTGCCAGCAGCTTAGTTTGGACAGGGTGGCGATCCGAGCAGTACTTC. Translated: CASSLVWTGWRSEQYF.

The chain has TRBV7-9 and TRBJ1-6; 8 positions match TRBD1. The CDR3 contains 14 residues. The trim removed 7 bases at V and 10 bases at J, leaving 9 bases unmatched. CDR1 and CDR2 from the germline V gene are SEHNR and FQNEAQ (reference sequence). The CDR3 nucleotides are TGTGCCAGCACCCCGGACAGGGTAGGATCACCCCTCCACTTT. This codes for CASTPDRVGSPLHF.

This clone was found a few times. This sequence joins TRBV5-6 and TRBJ2-3; the D gene is possibly TRBD1 (6 bases). This CDR3 comprises 14 residues. Deletions cut 3 bases from V and 0 bases from J, with 8 bases between. From germline, CDR1 is SGHDT and CDR2 YYEEEE. This CDR3 reads CASSSDSSTDTQYF. CDR3 DNA sequence: TGTGCCAGCAGCTCGGACAGCAGCACAGATACGCAGTATTTT.

The sample holds a few counts of this clone. This chain connects TRBV4-3 to TRBJ2-5, with TRBD2 identical over 9 bases. Germline V gives CDR1 LGHNA, CDR2 YSLEER. The CDR3 length is 19 residues. The V segment lost 0 bases and the J segment 2 bases; nucleotides outside the gene matches: 13. The CDR3: CASSQDLPAGGTTQETQYF. Written as DNA, the CDR3 is TGCGCCAGCAGCCAAGATTTACCAGCGGGGGGAACTACTCAAGAGACCCAGTACTTC.

This clone has just a few counts. The rearrangement uses TRBV2 and TRBJ2-4, with TRBD1 identical over 7 bases. The J segment lost 6 bases and the V segment lost 6 bases, leaving 8 bases of the junction unmatched. Germline CDR1 reads SNHLY; CDR2 reads FYNNEI. CDR3 length: 14 amino acids. The CDR3 region has the DNA TGTGCCAGCAGACCACAGGGGCCGATAAACATTCAGTACTTC. Translating it yields CASRPQGPINIQYF.

The DNA for the CDR3 is TGTGCCAGCAGCTTAGGGCCGGAGAATTCACCCCTCCACTTT. This sequence encodes CASSLGPENSPLHF. The rearrangement joins TRBV7-2 to TRBJ1-6, with D unresolved. Germline V gene data show CDR1 as SGHTA and CDR2 as FQGNSA. V dropped 1 base and J dropped 7 bases, with 8 bases sitting between them. The CDR3 covers 14 residues.

This chain joins TRBV29-1 and TRBJ1-2, with 8 nucleotides matching TRBD1. The J segment lost 2 bases and the V segment lost 7 bases, leaving 9 bases of the junction unmatched. Per germline, CDR1 SQVTM and CDR2 ANQGSEA. The CDR3 is made up of 14 amino acids. The CDR3 protein is CSAEDREKNYGYTF. The CDR3 DNA sequence: TGCAGCGCGGAGGACAGGGAGAAAAACTATGGCTACACCTTC.

This clone was counted between two and nine times. V gene TRBV2 combines with J gene TRBJ1-4; D unresolved. The CDR3 is 14 residues long. The V and J ends lost 3 bases and 5 bases respectively, with 10 bases between them. Germline CDR1 is SNHLY and CDR2 is FYNNEI. The CDR3 sequence is CASSDRPGNEKLFF. CDR3 DNA: TGTGCCAGCAGTGACAGGCCTGGGAATGAAAAACTGTTTTTT.